This T cell receptor (beta chain) was profiled in a study of lymphopenia after photon versus proton radiotherapy. Findings and limits, study-wide: Proton therapy kept repertoires fairly stable, unlike photons, which gained effector/memory cells.

About this clone: The antigen is undetermined.

Germline V gives CDR1 SEHNR, CDR2 FQNEAQ (reference sequence). This CDR3 is 14 amino acids long. V dropped 5 bases and J dropped 1; count of bases not matched to a gene: 4. Clones were sequenced by immunoSEQ multiplex PCR, and TCRdb holds only the in-frame ones, with some missing. The sample contains 75,000 to 95,000 clones, 83% of which appear only once. V usage is TRBV7-9 and J usage is TRBJ2-7, with TRBD1 identical over 8 bases. The TCR sequence derives from a man aged 60-69 years with pancreatic cancer. The sequenced sample was peripheral blood, obtained from a patient treated with proton-based radiotherapy. CDR3: CASSPQGVSYEQYF. The CDR3 DNA is TGTGCCAGCAGCCCACAGGGGGTTTCCTACGAGCAGTACTTC.